This T cell receptor (beta chain) appears in the sequencing data of a study of cytomegalovirus exposure and HLA in healthy donors (dated by TCRdb to about 2017). Concerning the study at large: According to an earlier analysis of around 600 of the donors, about 179 million T cells yielded over 100 million unique TCR beta sequences and roughly 280 Gb of sequence data. Approximately 330 gigabases of sequencing data and approximately 91 million unique TCR sequences made up an early release that covered approximately 620 HLA-typed donors. Of the 300 to 450 genotyped donors, 65% to 90% were placed in the genetic ancestry cluster associated with self-reported Caucasian donors. The study aimed to test whether cataloging public T cell receptors could reveal signatures of past pathogen exposure. Using immunosequencing, the study profiled T cell repertoires from 666 subjects and related those repertoires to cytomegalovirus serostatus. A separate validation cohort of about 110 different subjects was used in addition to the approximately 670-subject first cohort. The study combined high-throughput TCR immunosequencing, statistical association of individual TCRs with disease status, and machine learning to predict cytomegalovirus infection status. To study patterns of TCR occurrence, a later analysis re-analyzed previously published TCR beta repertoires from 666 donors and added high-resolution HLA genotyping. In the later analysis, no new phenotypic data were used to find candidate immune exposures; instead, reliance was placed on TCR beta sequences and their occurrence across donors. To decide whether each TCR beta V gene segment behaved as functional or pseudogenic, an earlier analysis of 587 of the donors relied on high-throughput TCR beta sequencing. Donor age, sex, ethnicity and CMV serostatus were collected together with the repertoire data. A later genetic analysis took genome-wide SNP genotypes for about 60% of the roughly 670 donors and used that subset as a discovery cohort. All discovery cohort repertoires had been generated on a single sequencing platform. Both class I and class II loci were covered by HLA typing, at four-digit resolution. Typing coverage varied by locus: roughly 620-640 donors for A, B, C, DRB1 and DQB1; more than 500 for DQA1; about 600 for DPA1; under 490 for DPB1. Roughly five DR-DQ haplotypes were handled as single units for association and clustering, since linkage in the cohort was strong. Among around 400 genotyped donors of the cohort, an average of around 250,000 unique TCR beta nucleotide sequences was sequenced per donor, of which about 18% were non-productive.

This clone has only one observation. Its antigen has not been determined. Per-nucleotide qualities are absent, and no much larger clonotype sits a single base away. The CDR3 starts with the cysteine, ends with the phenylalanine, and has 13 residues. Only the CDR3 DNA is retained, 39 bases long and in frame from the first base. The germline ends are 13 bases apart after V is trimmed by 5 bases and J by 4 bases. Reading the germline V gene (reference sequence) gives CDR1 GTSNPN and CDR2 SVGIG. The paper as a whole reports these results and caveats: Some IMGT-functional V segments, including TRBV6-2 and TRBV6-3, could not be distinguished by the 87-base-pair reads and were therefore excluded. In a later analysis, TCR association rates were found to vary across HLA loci, with the most associated TCRs seen for DRB1 alleles and the fewest for HLA-C alleles. A further reported finding was that TCR beta sequences accurately predicted the HLA-A and HLA-B alleles for most subjects in the first cohort. A few of the identified cytomegalovirus-associated TCR beta chains were confirmed in vitro to be specific for cytomegalovirus antigens. Broadly in line with IMGT annotations, most TCR beta V segments showed up in productive rearrangements about 87% or about 30% of the time in an earlier analysis of a few hundred of the donors. An association between a missense DCLRE1C variant and V-gene and J-gene trimming of TCR beta chains was found in a later genetic analysis and replicated in an independent cohort. Sequencing depth was assumed to be roughly uniform across donors in the presence/absence analyses, though that assumption may not hold. Because HLA typing was missing for some donors at each locus, association tests included only the typed subset. A later genetic analysis reported fewer N-insertions in productive TCRs among donors in an Asian-associated ancestry cluster than the approximately 700-donor mean. At a false discovery rate of 0.05, a later analysis linked some 18,000 TCR beta sequences to specific HLA alleles. The study gave a list of over 150 TCR beta chains associated with cytomegalovirus. When HLA alleles, especially DR and DQ, strongly co-occurred, attributing TCR associations to individual alleles was difficult. Compared with equally common non-associated chains, HLA-associated TCR beta chains in a later analysis were more clonally expanded and had lower generation probabilities. The sequencing pipeline was judged likely to have produced a cluster of highly shared sequence variants as a technical artifact. The classifier was reported to diagnose cytomegalovirus status with high specificity and sensitivity in both the original cohort and the validation cohort. In a later analysis, most CMV-associated TCR beta chains were found to appear HLA-restricted, with HLA associations seemingly driven largely by CMV exposure. It was suggested by the authors that the approach could potentially be generalized to other disease states and immunological phenotypes. Most TCR sequences were seen in very few donors, while some public TCRs were found in many individuals. Linkage disequilibrium might explain the correlated functional status among segregating V segments, but an unknown experimental factor could not be excluded. In this cohort, only TCR beta chains were sequenced, and detectable features were limited by the absence of alpha or paired-chain data. The only immune exposure information available for the cohort was CMV serostatus. Because counts were too low, around 17 rarely observed V segments, including chromosome 9 orphons, were left out of the earlier analysis of 500 to 650 of the donors. According to a later analysis, parvovirus B19, influenza, CMV and Epstein-Barr virus appeared linked to several top co-occurrence clusters.

Library method: the immunoSEQ multiplex PCR assay. The multiplex PCR relied on a mix of 60 forward primers for TCR Vbeta segments and 13 reverse primers for TCR Jbeta segments. A multiplex PCR assay on genomic DNA amplified the CDR3 region of rearranged TCR beta genes. On the Illumina HiSeq System, the amplified TCR beta libraries were sequenced as 87-base-pair reads. In the original analysis: A later analysis tallied around 82 million unique TCR beta chains across the 666 repertoires, and around 10 million of those chains were shared by two or more donors. A nearest-neighbor algorithm error-corrected the raw reads and collapsed the reads into unique sequences, merging closely related sequences to remove PCR and sequencing errors. CDR3 sequences were aligned to IMGT reference sequences to assign V, D and J gene segments. Each retained sequence needed at least a six-nucleotide match to both a V gene segment and a J gene segment. A rearrangement counted as productive if the CDR3 had no stop codons and remained in frame with V and J, and every other rearrangement counted as non-productive. CDR3 was defined according to IMGT convention as the region running from the second conserved V-encoded cysteine to the conserved J-encoded phenylalanine. The earlier analysis of around 640 of the donors excluded sequences that lacked an unambiguous match to a single V gene segment. In an earlier analysis of some 590 of the donors, a V segment was called functional when productive rearrangements were above 56.7%, and segregating when the standard deviation between donors exceeded 5%. A statistical classification framework was developed to diagnose cytomegalovirus status using the catalog of TCR beta chain sequences. In a later analysis, TCR nucleotide sequences were compared against IMGT/GENE-DB human TR gene sequences so that V and J genes could be assigned. In a later analysis, CDR3 sequences and most-parsimonious VDJ recombination scenarios were assigned using the TCRdist pipeline. In a later analysis, each TCR beta chain was defined by its CDR3 amino acid sequence together with its V-gene family, and reads without a unique V-gene family were excluded. As a way to deal with suspected cross-contamination and a sequencing artifact, a later analysis dropped 640 or so nucleotide sequences that were highly shared and had low generation probability. In a later analysis, a clonal expansion index for each public chain was calculated from normalized within-repertoire ranks of inferred template counts. In a later analysis, generation probabilities were computed with a VDJ recombination model fitted to out-of-frame rearrangements, and the resulting probabilities were checked against IGoR. Hypergeometric tests were used in a later analysis to score TCR-TCR, TCR-HLA and TCR-CMV co-occurrence, with a repertoire-size bias correction applied to the TCR pairs. To estimate false discovery rates, a later analysis permuted the HLA or CMV assignments 20 times. A later analysis grouped co-occurring TCRs with DBSCAN, adding TCRdist sequence similarity when clustering within HLA-allele-positive subsets. Co-occurrence clustering excluded repertoires with fewer than 30,000 or more than 120,000 public chains, plus five with anomalous nucleotide sharing. In its TCRdb copy, this immuneACCESS table keeps in-frame sequences only and misses some clones. Where compared with another copy, unresolved V genes explain less than half of these, and the others have no known cause. The V and J calls and the clone size are those of that table, but D and trimming were determined from the DNA. A total of more than 150,000 clones appear in this sample, roughly 79% of them only once. The ten largest make up roughly 7% of the sample.

The cohort was made up of 500 to 850 healthy bone marrow donors. Cohort members were all nominally healthy when sampled, although unrecorded immune exposures were likely present. The donor tested CMV seropositive, placing the donor among the 250 to 350 seropositive members of the cohort. A peripheral blood sample was collected from each donor, and TCR beta sequencing was performed on peripheral blood mononuclear cells. The Qiagen DNeasy Blood Extraction Kit was used to extract genomic DNA from the blood cell samples. The rearrangement joined TRBV30 to TRBJ2-3; TRBD1 is a weak D gene call, 5 bases matching. What was sequenced was PBMCs. The sequence was collected from a middle-aged woman in good health and CMV-seropositive. The nucleotide sequence is TGTGCCTGGGCCACAGGTCCCCCAGATACGCAGTATTTT. Translation gives CAWATGPPDTQYF.